Listed below are T cell receptor beta chains from one sample, sequenced in a study of blood T cell repertoires in COVID-19. The table came from immunoSEQ multiplex PCR; TCRdb's copy has only in-frame clones and leaves some out. This sample has around 220,000 clones, with approximately 80% found just once. The sequencing input was peripheral blood. Receptors were obtained from an elderly woman with COVID-19, enrolled during active disease. CDR3s leave out the opening cysteine and the closing phenylalanine or tryptophan.

V: TRBV6-5
CDR3: ASPLSGSCHEQY

V: TRBV28
CDR3: ASSLWRQRNQPQH

V: TRBV11-2
CDR3: ASSPERGGVDTQY

V: TRBV2
CDR3: ASVPGGLAGGGGETQY

V: TRBV3-1/TRBV3-2
CDR3: ASSHGGAGEQF

V: TRBV3-1/TRBV3-2
CDR3: ASSQDSTGAYGYT

V: TRBV6-1
CDR3: ASSDGYEQY

V: TRBV5-5
CDR3: ASSSGQGLTNTEAF

V: TRBV5-1
CDR3: ASSFKGQQETQY

V: TRBV5-1
CDR3: ASSLDGRVTPLH

V: TRBV28
CDR3: ASRLRQGTKY

V: TRBV19
CDR3: ASSRSTGLQNTQY

V: TRBV19
CDR3: ASSSPGDGAEAF

V: TRBV7-2
CDR3: ASSLGSGGGVTTQY

V: TRBV9
CDR3: ASSVQGNQPQH

V: TRBV6-5
CDR3: ASTKDRGLYEQY

V: TRBV18
CDR3: ASSIRTLASGGELF

V: TRBV6-1
CDR3: ASSEAVGGGNQPQH

V: TRBV4-1
CDR3: ASSQGVGVRDTEAF

V: TRBV6-1
CDR3: ASSLQGNEAF

V: TRBV28
CDR3: ATLKGAKNIQY

V: TRBV2
CDR3: ASKQKGGDSNQPQH

V: TRBV7-2
CDR3: ASSLGGQGLGEKLF

V: TRBV3-1/TRBV3-2
CDR3: ASSLGTSAEQF

V: TRBV5-3
CDR3: ARSSLTEFSGNTIY

V: TRBV4-1
CDR3: ASSRGLAPTDTQY

V: TRBV3-1/TRBV3-2
CDR3: ASSPRGFETQY

V: TRBV6-1
CDR3: ASSVVTGYSGANVLT

V: TRBV5-6
CDR3: ASTFMGAGGANTGELF

V: TRBV9
CDR3: ASSVDGQGDYGYT

V: TRBV28
CDR3: ASSLAEGGAF

V: TRBV3-1/TRBV3-2
CDR3: ASRGGKGETQY

V: TRBV7-2
CDR3: ASSSQGARSYEQY

V: TRBV14
CDR3: ASSQLGRGTLGETQY

V: TRBV3-1/TRBV3-2
CDR3: ASTPGGGGNTIY

V: TRBV12-3/TRBV12-4
CDR3: ASSLLRTGELF

V: TRBV6-4
CDR3: ASKSTTDTDTQY

V: TRBV10-3
CDR3: AISGTGREGTGELF

V: TRBV7-6
CDR3: ASSLDEGWTQPQH

V: TRBV6-2/TRBV6-3
CDR3: ASSLPSGSSYEQY

V: TRBV19
CDR3: ASSMSRATDTQY

V: TRBV5-1
CDR3: ASSGQGIFDEQF

V: TRBV2
CDR3: ASSEGLAGDGEQF

V: TRBV10-1
CDR3: AGSTGDFSYNEQF

V: TRBV10-3
CDR3: AISGVGQALTGELF

V: TRBV9
CDR3: ASSVIAGQDTQY

V: TRBV1
CDR3: TSSQDSECPYEQY

V: TRBV5-6
CDR3: ASSSQGSQGTQY

V: TRBV28
CDR3: ASSFKSAPLH

V: TRBV12-3/TRBV12-4
CDR3: ASSLSRGPYT

V: TRBV6-5
CDR3: ASRPDRGFDEKLF

V: TRBV18
CDR3: ASSPKTDRGSTDTQY

V: TRBV25-1
CDR3: ASSEEDIRPLH